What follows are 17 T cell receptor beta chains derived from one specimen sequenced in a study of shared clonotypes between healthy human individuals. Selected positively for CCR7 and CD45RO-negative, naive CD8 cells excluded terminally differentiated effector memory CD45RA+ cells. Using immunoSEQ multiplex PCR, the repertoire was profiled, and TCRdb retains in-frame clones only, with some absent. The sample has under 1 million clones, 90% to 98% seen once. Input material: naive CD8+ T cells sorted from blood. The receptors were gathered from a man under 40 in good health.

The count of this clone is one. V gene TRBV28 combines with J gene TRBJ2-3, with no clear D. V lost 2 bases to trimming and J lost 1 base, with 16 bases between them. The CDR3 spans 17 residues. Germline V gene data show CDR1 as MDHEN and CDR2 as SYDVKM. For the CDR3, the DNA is TGTGCCAGCAGTTTACTTTTGGCCTCCGAGGGCACAGATACGCAGTATTTT. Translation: CASSLLLASEGTDTQYF.

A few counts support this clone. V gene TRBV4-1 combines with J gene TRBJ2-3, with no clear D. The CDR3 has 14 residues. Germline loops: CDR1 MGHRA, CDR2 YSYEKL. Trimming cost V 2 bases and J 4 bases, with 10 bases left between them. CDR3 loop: CASSQRLFSDTQYF. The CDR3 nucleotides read TGCGCCAGCAGCCAACGGCTCTTCTCAGATACGCAGTATTTT.

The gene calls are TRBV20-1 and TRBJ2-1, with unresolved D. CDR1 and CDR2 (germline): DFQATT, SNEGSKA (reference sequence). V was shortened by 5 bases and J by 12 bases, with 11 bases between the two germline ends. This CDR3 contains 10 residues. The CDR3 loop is CSARYAWQFF. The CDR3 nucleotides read TGCAGTGCTCGCTATGCGTGGCAGTTCTTC.

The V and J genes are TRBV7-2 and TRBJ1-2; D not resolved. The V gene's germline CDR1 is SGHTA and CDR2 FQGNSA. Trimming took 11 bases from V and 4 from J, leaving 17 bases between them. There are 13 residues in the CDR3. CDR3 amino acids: CAFRDRSFYGYTF. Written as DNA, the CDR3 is TGTGCCTTCCGGGATAGGAGCTTCTATGGCTACACCTTC. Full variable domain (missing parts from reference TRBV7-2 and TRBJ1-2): GAGVSQSPSNKVTEKGKDVELRCDPISGHTALYWYRQSLGQGLEFLIYFQGNSAPDKSGLPSDRFSAERTGGSVSTLTIQRTQQEDSAVYLCAFRDRSFYGYTFGSGTRLTVV.

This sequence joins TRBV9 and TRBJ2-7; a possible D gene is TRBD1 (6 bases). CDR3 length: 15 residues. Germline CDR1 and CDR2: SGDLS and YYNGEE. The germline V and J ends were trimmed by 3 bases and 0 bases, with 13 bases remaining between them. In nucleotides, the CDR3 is TGTGCCAGCAGCGAAACAGGGTCGAGCTCCTACGAGCAGTACTTC. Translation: CASSETGSSSYEQYF.

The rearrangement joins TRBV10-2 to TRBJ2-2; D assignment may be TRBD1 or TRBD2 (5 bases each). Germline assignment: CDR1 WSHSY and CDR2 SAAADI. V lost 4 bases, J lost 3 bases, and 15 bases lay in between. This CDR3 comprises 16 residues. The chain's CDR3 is CASSVPGPTDTGELFF. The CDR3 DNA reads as TGCGCCAGCAGTGTCCCGGGACCCACGGACACCGGGGAGCTGTTTTTT.

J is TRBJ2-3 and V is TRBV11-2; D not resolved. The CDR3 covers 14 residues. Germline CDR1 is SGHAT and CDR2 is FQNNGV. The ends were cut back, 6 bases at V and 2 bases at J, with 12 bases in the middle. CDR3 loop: CASSLVVNTDTQYF. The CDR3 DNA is TGTGCCAGCAGTTTGGTAGTGAACACAGATACGCAGTATTTT.

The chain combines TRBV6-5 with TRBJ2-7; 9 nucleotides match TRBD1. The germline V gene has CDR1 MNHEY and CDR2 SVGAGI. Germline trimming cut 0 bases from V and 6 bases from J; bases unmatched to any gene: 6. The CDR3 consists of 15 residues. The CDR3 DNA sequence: TGTGCCAGCAGTTACTCGAGGACAGGGGTAGGCGAGCAGTACTTC. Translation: CASSYSRTGVGEQYF.

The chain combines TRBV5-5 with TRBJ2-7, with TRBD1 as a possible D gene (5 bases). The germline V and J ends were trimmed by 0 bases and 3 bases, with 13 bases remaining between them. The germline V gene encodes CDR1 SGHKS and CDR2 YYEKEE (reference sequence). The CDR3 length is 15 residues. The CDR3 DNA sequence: TGTGCCAGCAGCTTGGTGGACACACCCAACTACGAGCAGTACTTC. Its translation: CASSLVDTPNYEQYF.

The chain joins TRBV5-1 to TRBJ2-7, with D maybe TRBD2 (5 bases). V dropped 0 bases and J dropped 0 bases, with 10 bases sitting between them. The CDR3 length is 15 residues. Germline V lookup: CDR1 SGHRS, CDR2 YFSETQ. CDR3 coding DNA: TGCGCCAGCAGCTTGGCCGGGGTAAGCTCCTACGAGCAGTACTTC. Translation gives CASSLAGVSSYEQYF.

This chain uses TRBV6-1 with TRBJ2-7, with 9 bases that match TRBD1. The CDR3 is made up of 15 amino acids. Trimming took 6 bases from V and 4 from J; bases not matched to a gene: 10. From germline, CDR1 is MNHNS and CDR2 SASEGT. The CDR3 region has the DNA TGTGCCAGCAGGGCCACAGGGGGCGCCCCTTACGAGCAGTACTTC. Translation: CASRATGGAPYEQYF.

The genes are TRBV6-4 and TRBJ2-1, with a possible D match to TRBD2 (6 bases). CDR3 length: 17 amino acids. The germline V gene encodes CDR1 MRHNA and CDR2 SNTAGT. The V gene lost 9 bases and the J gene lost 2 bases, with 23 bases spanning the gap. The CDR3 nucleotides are TGTGCCAGACCGACGGGGTGGGAGTGGGAGGCCTACAATGAGCAGTTCTTC. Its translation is CARPTGWEWEAYNEQFF.

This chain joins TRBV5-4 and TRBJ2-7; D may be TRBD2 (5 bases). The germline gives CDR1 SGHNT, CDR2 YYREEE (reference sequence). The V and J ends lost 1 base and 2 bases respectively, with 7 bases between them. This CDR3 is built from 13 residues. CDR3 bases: TGTGCCAGCAGCTTGTTCGGGGCCTACGAGCAGTACTTC. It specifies CASSLFGAYEQYF. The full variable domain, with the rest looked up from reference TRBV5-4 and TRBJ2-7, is ETGVTQSPTHLIKTRGQQVTLRCSSQSGHNTVSWYQQALGQGPQFIFQYYREEENGRGNFPPRFSGLQFPNYSSELNVNALELDDSALYLCASSLFGAYEQYFGPGTRLTVT.

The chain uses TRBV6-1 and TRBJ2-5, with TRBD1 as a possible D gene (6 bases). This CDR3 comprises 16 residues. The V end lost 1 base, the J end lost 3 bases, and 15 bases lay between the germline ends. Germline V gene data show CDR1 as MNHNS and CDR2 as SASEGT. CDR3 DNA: TGTGCCAGCAGTGAAGGCCCTCGCAGGGGTGAAGAGACCCAGTACTTC. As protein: CASSEGPRRGEETQYF.

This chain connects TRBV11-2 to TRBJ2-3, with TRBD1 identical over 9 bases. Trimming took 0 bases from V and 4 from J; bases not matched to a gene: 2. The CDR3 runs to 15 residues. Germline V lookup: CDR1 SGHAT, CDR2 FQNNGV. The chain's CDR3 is CASSLDGTGSDTQYF. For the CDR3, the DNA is TGTGCCAGCAGCTTAGACGGGACAGGGTCAGATACGCAGTATTTT.

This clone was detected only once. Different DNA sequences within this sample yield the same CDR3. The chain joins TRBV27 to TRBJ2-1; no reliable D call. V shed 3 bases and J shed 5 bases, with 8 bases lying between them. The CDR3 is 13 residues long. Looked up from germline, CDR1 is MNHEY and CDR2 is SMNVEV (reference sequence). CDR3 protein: CASSLGRNNEQFF. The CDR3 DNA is TGTGCCAGCAGTTTGGGAAGGAACAATGAGCAGTTCTTC.

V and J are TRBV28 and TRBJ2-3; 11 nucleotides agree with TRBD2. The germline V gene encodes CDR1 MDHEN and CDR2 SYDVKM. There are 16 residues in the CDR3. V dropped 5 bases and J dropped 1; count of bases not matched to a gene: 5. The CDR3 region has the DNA TGTGCCAGCAGTCGGACTAGCGGGTGGGGCACAGATACGCAGTATTTT. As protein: CASSRTSGWGTDTQYF.